Listed here are 21 T cell receptor beta chains from one sample, sequenced in a study of blood T cell repertoires in COVID-19. Repertoires were generated with immunoSEQ multiplex PCR, while TCRdb's copy carries only in-frame clones and drops some. The repertoire includes roughly 200,000 clones, around 85% of them detected once, and approximately 8.7% sits in the top ten. Sequencing was carried out using peripheral blood. Receptors were obtained from a woman older than 75 with acute or convalescent COVID-19.

The chain recombines TRBV15 with TRBJ2-7; possible D gene TRBD2, 6 bases. Trimming pared 8 bases from V and 3 bases from J, leaving 14 bases between. Germline CDR1 is LNHNV and CDR2 is YYDKDF (reference sequence). This CDR3 has 13 amino acids. The CDR3 loop reads CATSGRKGYEQYF. The CDR3 DNA reads as TGTGCCACCTCTGGGAGGAAGGGCTACGAGCAGTACTTC. Looking up the rest from reference TRBV15 and TRBJ2-7 gives the full variable domain: DAMVIQNPRYQVTQFGKPVTLSCSQTLNHNVMYWYQQKSSQAPKLLFHYYDKDFNNEADTPDNFQSRRPNTSFCFLDIRSPGLGDTAMYLCATSGRKGYEQYFGPGTRLTVT.

This clone was counted a few times. The CDR3 DNA sequence: TGTGCCAGCAGTTACGGGACAGGGGGGAATTCACCCCTCCACTTT. This translates into CASSYGTGGNSPLHF. This sequence joins TRBV27 and TRBJ1-6; TRBD1 aligns across 11 bases. V was pared by 4 bases and J by 7 bases, with 3 bases of the junction left unmatched. CDR1 MNHEY and CDR2 SMNVEV come from the germline V gene (reference sequence). This CDR3 has 15 amino acids.

The CDR3 loop reads CASSPRGGTNDEKLFF. DNA for the CDR3: TGTGCCAGCTCACCCCGAGGGGGAACAAACGATGAAAAACTGTTTTTT. This chain links TRBV18 with TRBJ1-4, with TRBD1 as a possible D gene (6 bases). The V end lost 3 bases, the J end lost 6 bases, and 17 bases lay between the germline ends. This CDR3 comprises 16 residues. The germline gives CDR1 KGHSH, CDR2 LQKENI.

The chain recombines TRBV5-1 with TRBJ1-2; no definite D call. Germline V gives CDR1 SGHRS, CDR2 YFSETQ. V lost 0 bases and J lost 3, with 9 bases in between. The CDR3 runs 14 residues. The CDR3 loop reads CASSLGAGDYGYTF. The CDR3 region has the DNA TGCGCCAGCAGCTTGGGCGCGGGAGACTATGGCTACACCTTC.

The chain combines TRBV21-1 with TRBJ2-7; TRBD1 was called by the table and not checked on the DNA. TRBV21-1 has pseudogene status. The CDR3 contains 17 residues. The CDR3 nucleotides read TGTGCCAGCAGCCCAGCCTCACCCCCGGGACAGGGGTACGAGCAGTACTTC. Its protein product is CASSPASPPGQGYEQYF.

This clone appeared a single time. The chain is built from TRBV18 and TRBJ2-7; perhaps TRBD1 as D (6 bases). Trimming stripped 3 bases from V and 5 bases from J, with 14 bases between. The V gene's germline CDR1 is KGHSH and CDR2 LQKENI. CDR3 length: 14 amino acids. In DNA, the CDR3 is TGTGCCAGCTCACCCGGGACGAAGGGGGACGAGCAGTACTTC. Protein sequence: CASSPGTKGDEQYF. Together with reference TRBV18 and TRBJ2-7, the CDR3 gives the full variable domain: NAGVMQNPRHLVRRRGQEARLRCSPMKGHSHVYWYRQLPEEGLKFMVYLQKENIIDESGMPKERFSAEFPKEGPSILRIQQVVRGDSAAYFCASSPGTKGDEQYFGPGTRLTVT.

The rearrangement joins TRBV5-1 to TRBJ2-1; TRBD1 agrees at 10 bases. CDR3 length equals 14 residues. Germline trimming cut 4 bases from V and 7 bases from J; bases unmatched to any gene: 5. The germline V gene encodes CDR1 SGHRS and CDR2 YFSETQ. The CDR3 DNA reads TGCGCCAGCAGCCTCCGGGACAGGGGTAATGAGCAGTTCTTC. Residues: CASSLRDRGNEQFF. Using reference TRBV5-1 and TRBJ2-1 for the parts outside the CDR3, the full variable domain is KAGVTQTPRYLIKTRGQQVTLSCSPISGHRSVSWYQQTPGQGLQFLFEYFSETQRNKGNFPGRFSGRQFSNSRSEMNVSTLELGDSALYLCASSLRDRGNEQFFGPGTRLTVL.

This clone has a handful of counts. This chain uses TRBV24-1 with TRBJ2-7; tentative D call: TRBD1 (6 bases). The CDR3 is made up of 14 amino acids. Trimming removed 7 bases at V and 1 base at J, with 13 bases between. From germline, CDR1 is KGHDR and CDR2 SFDVKD. CDR3 in DNA: TGTGCCACCAGGACAGGCTCAGGTTCCTACGAGCAGTACTTC. Protein sequence: CATRTGSGSYEQYF.

In this sample, this clone turned up a few times. V is TRBV6-5 and J is TRBJ1-2; 9 bases line up with TRBD1. CDR1 is MNHEY, CDR2 SVGAGI, per germline. This CDR3 region has 14 residues. The V segment lost 5 bases and the J segment 6 bases; nucleotides outside the gene matches: 7. The CDR3 DNA follows: TGTGCCAGCAGTCACGACAGGGGGAGAGATGGCTACACCTTC. Translated: CASSHDRGRDGYTF.

V is TRBV9 and J is TRBJ2-7, with a possible D match to TRBD2 (6 bases). The germline V gene encodes CDR1 SGDLS and CDR2 YYNGEE. Trimming left V 3 bases short and J 5 bases short, with 15 bases between. The CDR3 has 14 amino acids. The CDR3 protein is CASSGLATSHEQYF. The CDR3 DNA follows: TGTGCCAGCAGCGGGCTAGCGACGAGTCACGAGCAGTACTTC.

This clone rates as medium-sized. J is TRBJ2-5 and V is TRBV9; a possible D gene is TRBD1 (7 bases). The CDR3 contains 15 residues. Trimming removed 0 bases at V and 5 bases at J, with 14 bases between. Germline values: CDR1 SGDLS, CDR2 YYNGEE. The CDR3, as DNA: TGTGCCAGCAGCGTAGATGGGGCAGGGGGGGAGACCCAGTACTTC. It codes for CASSVDGAGGETQYF.

This sequence joins TRBV19 and TRBJ2-2, with TRBD2 identical over 13 bases. V was clipped by 1 base and J by 4 bases; unmatched bases: 3. The germline gives CDR1 LNHDA, CDR2 SQIVND (reference sequence). The CDR3 covers 17 residues. The CDR3 region has the DNA TGTGCCAGTAGTATAGTACTAGCGGGGGGGCCCACCGGGGAGCTGTTTTTT. Its protein is CASSIVLAGGPTGELFF.

This chain links TRBV19 with TRBJ2-3; 10 nucleotides match TRBD2. The length of the CDR3 is 16 residues. Germline CDR1 and CDR2: LNHDA and SQIVND (reference sequence). Losses at the gene ends were 3 bases for V and 4 bases for J; bases not matched to a gene: 7. The CDR3 protein is CASSIPLAGAADTQYF. The CDR3 region has the DNA TGTGCCAGTAGTATTCCTCTAGCGGGAGCCGCAGATACGCAGTATTTT.

The chain uses TRBV2 and TRBJ2-7, with 7 bases lining up with TRBD2. From germline, CDR1 is SNHLY and CDR2 FYNNEI. CDR3 length: 12 residues. V shed 7 bases and J 3 bases; nucleotides not matched to a gene: 3. The CDR3 DNA follows: TGTGCCAGCACCAGCGGGATCTACGAGCAGTACTTC. Its protein is CASTSGIYEQYF.

As for this clone: The junction departs from germline at one end; a sequencing error may be responsible. The chain is built from TRBV5-6 and TRBJ1-2; D perhaps matches TRBD1 (6 bases). In germline, CDR1 is SGHDT, CDR2 YYEEEE. This CDR3 spans 14 amino acids. The CDR3 sequence: CASSLVTQGNPLRF. In DNA, the CDR3 is TGTGCCAGCAGCTTGGTCACACAGGGAAACCCCTTGCGCTTC.

This clone appeared a few times. The chain is built from TRBV4-2 and TRBJ2-1; the match to TRBD2 covers 14 bases. V shed 5 bases and J 8 bases; nucleotides not matched to a gene: 8. This CDR3 has 16 amino acids. Germline CDR1 LGHNA, CDR2 YNFKEQ. The CDR3 spells CASSFRLAGGRYEQFF. CDR3 sequence (DNA): TGTGCCAGCAGCTTTCGACTAGCGGGAGGGCGGTATGAGCAGTTCTTC.

This clone was observed a single time. The chain is built from TRBV19 and TRBJ2-7; 10 bases are shared with TRBD1. Germline V gene lookup returns CDR1 LNHDA and CDR2 SQIVND (reference sequence). V lost 7 bases, J lost 1 base, and 4 bases stayed unmatched. The CDR3 has 14 residues. The CDR3 region has the DNA TGTGCCAGTACGGAGGGACAGGGGTCCTACGAGCAGTACTTC. It is translated as CASTEGQGSYEQYF.

V is TRBV5-4 and J is TRBJ2-1, with D possibly matching TRBD1 (6 bases). From germline, CDR1 is SGHNT and CDR2 YYREEE (reference sequence). The ends were cut back, 1 base at V and 6 bases at J, with 17 bases in the middle. CDR3 length equals 16 residues. The CDR3 here is CASSLLGAGWSNEQFF. The CDR3 DNA follows: TGTGCCAGCAGCTTGTTGGGGGCAGGGTGGTCCAATGAGCAGTTCTTC.

The rearrangement uses TRBV4-1 and TRBJ2-1, with unresolved D. V was clipped by 0 bases and J by 2 bases, with 11 bases between them. This CDR3 is built from 16 residues. The V gene's germline CDR1 is MGHRA and CDR2 YSYEKL. The CDR3 sequence is CASSQDLAGTYNEQFF. CDR3 nucleotides: TGCGCCAGCAGCCAAGATCTTGCAGGAACCTACAATGAGCAGTTCTTC.

The rearrangement joins TRBV3-1 (or the pseudogene TRBV3-2) to TRBJ2-1; D ambiguous. Germline V gives CDR1 LGHDT, CDR2 YNNKEL (reference sequence). The CDR3 covers 15 residues. The V gene lost 2 bases and the J gene lost 6 bases, with 14 bases spanning the gap. The CDR3 DNA reads TGTGCCAGCAGCCAATCTGATAATAGAGCCAATGAGCAGTTCTTC. Its protein product is CASSQSDNRANEQFF.

The chain joins TRBV10-3 to TRBJ1-1, with 9 bases that match TRBD1. The CDR3 extends over 14 amino acids. J gave up 6 bases and V 5 bases, and 7 bases lay outside the gene matches. The germline V gene has CDR1 ENHRY and CDR2 SYGVKD. In DNA form, the CDR3 reads TGTGCCATCAGTCTACAGGGGGCGGGAGCTGAAGCTTTCTTT. It yields the protein CAISLQGAGAEAFF.